Below are 17 T cell receptor beta chains sequenced from a single sample in a study of T cell repertoires in cytomegalovirus infection. These receptors' antigens are unknown. TCRdb fed the reads into MiXCR, producing one record per CDR3 protein. The repertoire holds a few hundred thousand distinct CDR3 sequences, 40% seen once, with around 50% in the top ten. This specimen consisted of cultured PBMCs, obtained from culture after CMV antigen stimulation. The receptors derive from a human donor in good health (CMV status not recorded). Some clones in this sample may be carry-over from other donors' samples.

This chain joins TRBV7-9 and TRBJ1-4, with 7 bases fitting TRBD1. From germline, CDR1 is SEHNR and CDR2 FQNEAQ (reference sequence). The length of the CDR3 is 15 residues. The J segment lost 8 bases and the V segment lost 5 bases, leaving 11 bases of the junction unmatched. CDR3 sequence: CASSGFWDSSEKLFF. In DNA, the CDR3 is TGTGCCAGCAGCGGATTTTGGGACAGCTCGGAAAAACTGTTTTTT.

This clonotype was seen many times. The V and J genes are TRBV7-8 and TRBJ2-1; 7 bases are shared with TRBD2. V dropped 4 bases and J dropped 4; count of bases not matched to a gene: 16. The CDR3 is 18 amino acids. Germline loops: CDR1 SGHVS, CDR2 FQNEAQ. DNA of the CDR3: TGTGCCAGCAGCTCACTGACCGGGGATAGCGGGCCGTACAATGAGCAGTTCTTC. It codes for CASSSLTGDSGPYNEQFF.

This clonotype was counted a few times. V is TRBV6-1 and J is TRBJ2-2; D remains ambiguous. The CDR3 is 16 amino acids. The germline CDR1 and CDR2 sequences are MNHNS and SASEGT. V gave up 0 bases and J gave up 6 bases, with 14 bases separating them. The CDR3 DNA reads as TGTGCCAGCAGTGAAGCCCCCCTCCAGAGCGCCGGGGAGCTGTTTTTT. Protein sequence: CASSEAPLQSAGELFF.

The chain is built from TRBV6-2 or TRBV6-3 and TRBJ1-1; D gene ambiguous. Germline CDR1 and CDR2: MNHEY and SVGEGT. V was clipped by 3 bases and J by 0 bases, with 5 bases between them. The CDR3 is made up of 13 amino acids. The CDR3 coding sequence is TGTGCCAGCAGTTATACCATGAACACTGAAGCTTTCTTT. It yields the protein CASSYTMNTEAFF.

This clonotype has only a few counts. The rearrangement links TRBV7-2 to TRBJ2-3; 8 bases map to TRBD2. The CDR3 has 15 amino acids. With 5 bases clipped from V and 6 bases from J, the junction kept 10 bases outside the gene matches. Looked up from germline, CDR1 is SGHTA and CDR2 is FQGNSA. DNA for the CDR3: TGTGCCAGCAGCCCCCAGCGGGGGATGGGGGATACGCAGTATTTT. This sequence encodes CASSPQRGMGDTQYF.

The chain employs TRBV6-2 or TRBV6-3 and TRBJ2-7; 7 positions match TRBD1. CDR1 is MNHEY, CDR2 SVGEGT, per germline. CDR3 length: 13 amino acids. CDR3 in amino acids: CASRDSPSYEQYF. The CDR3 bases are TGTGCTAGCCGGGACAGTCCCTCCTACGAGCAGTACTTC.

The chain couples TRBV6-2 or TRBV6-3 to TRBJ1-5, with D uncertain. This CDR3 has 15 residues. CDR1 is MNHEY and CDR2 is SVGEGT in the germline V gene. The V gene lost 4 bases and the J gene lost 6 bases, with 16 bases spanning the gap. CDR3 region: CASSSGRPRVQPQHF. The CDR3 coding sequence is TGTGCCAGCAGTTCGGGCAGACCCCGTGTTCAGCCCCAGCATTTT.

This clonotype was picked up many times. This rearrangement joins TRBV11-2 to TRBJ2-1; 7 positions agree with TRBD2. CDR1 is SGHAT, CDR2 FQNNGV, per germline. This CDR3 is built from 15 residues. Trimming removed 5 bases from V and 5 bases from J; junction bases left unmatched: 9. The CDR3 loop reads CASSQGRLANNEQFF. The CDR3 DNA reads TGTGCCAGCAGCCAAGGGAGACTAGCCAACAATGAGCAGTTCTTC.

This clonotype was seen repeatedly, ten times or more. V gene TRBV7-8 combines with J gene TRBJ2-7, with D possibly called TRBD1 or TRBD2 (5 bases each). The CDR3 is 16 amino acids. The germline V and J ends were trimmed by 0 bases and 6 bases, with 18 bases remaining between them. The germline V gene encodes CDR1 SGHVS and CDR2 FQNEAQ. CDR3 DNA sequence: TGTGCCAGCAGCTTAGCGCGTAGGGGACCTTGGGGCGAGCAGTACTTC. Protein sequence: CASSLARRGPWGEQYF.

V gene TRBV7-2 combines with J gene TRBJ2-7; TRBD2 matches at 11 bases. CDR3 length: 16 residues. Germline V gene sequence: CDR1 SGHTA, CDR2 FQGNSA. V dropped 1 base and J dropped 0; count of bases not matched to a gene: 2. CDR3 coding DNA: TGTGCCAGCAGCTTAGGACTAGCGGGATTCTCCTACGAGCAGTACTTC. Encoded protein: CASSLGLAGFSYEQYF.

This clonotype was observed a handful of times. This CDR3 reads CASIGGPARSNVAQYF. The CDR3 coding sequence is TGTGCCAGCATAGGTGGGCCGGCCCGAAGTAACGTGGCCCAGTACTTC. V usage is TRBV6-1 and J usage is TRBJ2-5; D remains ambiguous. V shed 7 bases and J shed 9 bases, with 27 bases lying between them. This CDR3 region has 16 residues. The germline CDR1 and CDR2 sequences are MNHNS and SASEGT.

This clonotype appeared many times. V usage is TRBV6-5 and J usage is TRBJ2-3; tentative D call: TRBD2 (5 bases). With 2 bases removed from V and 2 bases from J, the gap between germline ends came to 11 bases. Looked up from germline, CDR1 is MNHEY and CDR2 is SVGAGI. This CDR3 contains 15 residues. The CDR3 region has the DNA TGTGCCAGCAGTTACGGCCAGCGGATCACAGATACGCAGTATTTT. It yields the protein CASSYGQRITDTQYF.

This chain connects TRBV28 to TRBJ2-7; TRBD2 aligns across 10 bases. Germline V gene lookup returns CDR1 MDHEN and CDR2 SYDVKM. V dropped 7 bases and J dropped 12; count of bases not matched to a gene: 6. The CDR3 is made up of 11 amino acids. The CDR3: CASKTSGWAYF. The CDR3 DNA follows: TGTGCCAGCAAGACTAGCGGGTGGGCGTACTTC.

J is TRBJ1-1 and V is TRBV11-2; TRBD1 is a possible D gene (5 bases). The CDR3 runs to 12 residues. Trimming took 3 bases from V and 7 from J, leaving 9 bases between them. The germline CDR1 and CDR2 sequences are SGHAT and FQNNGV. The CDR3 protein is CASSFRDGEAFF. The CDR3 DNA is TGTGCCAGCAGCTTCCGGGACGGTGAAGCTTTCTTT.

The chain joins TRBV12-3 or TRBV12-4 to TRBJ2-7, with a possible D match to TRBD2 (6 bases). The germline V and J ends were trimmed by 6 bases and 5 bases, with 11 bases remaining between them. This CDR3 region has 12 residues. The CDR3 sequence is CASRGWGDEQYF. The CDR3 DNA sequence: TGTGCCAGCAGGGGGTGGGGGGACGAGCAGTACTTC.

This clonotype has just a few counts. The V gene is TRBV12-3 or TRBV12-4, the J gene TRBJ2-1; weak D call: TRBD1 (5 bases). V lost 5 bases and J lost 3, with 20 bases in between. The CDR3 extends over 17 amino acids. As DNA, the CDR3 is TGTGCCAGCAGTCAATGGGGCCTCGGTCCGTACTACAATGAGCAGTTCTTC. It specifies CASSQWGLGPYYNEQFF.

V usage is TRBV5-5 and J usage is TRBJ2-7, with a tentative D call TRBD1 (5 bases). Trimming removed 3 bases from V and 3 bases from J, with 10 bases in between. CDR1 is SGHKS and CDR2 is YYEKEE in the germline V gene (reference sequence). The CDR3 consists of 13 residues. The CDR3 sequence: CASSSFRDYEQYF. The CDR3 nucleotides are TGTGCCAGCAGCTCCTTCAGGGACTACGAGCAGTACTTC.